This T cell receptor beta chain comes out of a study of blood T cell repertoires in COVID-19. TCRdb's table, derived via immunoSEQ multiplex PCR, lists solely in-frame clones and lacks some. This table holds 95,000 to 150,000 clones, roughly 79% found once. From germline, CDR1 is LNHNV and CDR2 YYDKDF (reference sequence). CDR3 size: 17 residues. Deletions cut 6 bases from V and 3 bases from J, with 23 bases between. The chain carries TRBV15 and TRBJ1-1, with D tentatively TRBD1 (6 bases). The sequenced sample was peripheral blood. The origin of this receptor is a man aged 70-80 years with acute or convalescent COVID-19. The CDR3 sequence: CATSPRILDSPHTEAFF. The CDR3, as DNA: TGTGCCACCAGTCCTCGGATCCTGGACAGCCCTCACACTGAAGCTTTCTTT.